A single sample is the source of the 10 T cell receptor beta chains below, sequenced in a study of persistence of HIV-infected CD4 T cells. This was the immunoSEQ version 4 assay in survey mode. Using immunoSEQ multiplex PCR, the repertoire was profiled, and TCRdb retains in-frame clones only, with some absent. The table lists about 33,000 clones, approximately 80% of them singletons, with more than 0.85% in the top ten. The stimulus was lysate of CMV-infected fibroblasts, 9 to 10 ug/mL. CD40L-negative CD69-negative CD45RO-high memory CD4+ T cells were sorted as populations depleted of antigen-responding cells. Antigens for these TCRs are unknown. This material consisted of CD4+ T cells sorted from PBMCs after 18-hour stimulation, taken from a patient who received antiretroviral therapy. The receptors derive from an adult man with HIV who was CMV-seropositive.

The V call is TRBV6-5, the J call TRBJ1-2; 11 nucleotides match TRBD1. Trimming at V came to 2 bases and at J to 3 bases, leaving 2 bases not matched to a gene. The CDR3 sequence is 15 residues long. CDR1 is MNHEY and CDR2 is SVGAGI in the germline V gene. This CDR3 is CASSYGQGAYYGYTF. CDR3 sequence (DNA): TGTGCCAGCAGTTACGGACAGGGGGCATACTATGGCTACACCTTC.

This clone was detected once. The V gene is TRBV19, the J gene TRBJ1-3; 8 positions match TRBD1. J was trimmed by 0 bases and V by 5 bases; bases with no gene match: 6. This CDR3 is built from 16 residues. Germline V gene data show CDR1 as LNHDA and CDR2 as SQIVND (reference sequence). CDR3 sequence: CASSPGQGRSGNTIYF. The CDR3 coding sequence is TGTGCCAGTAGTCCCGGACAGGGACGCTCTGGAAACACCATATATTTT.

CDR3 sequence reads: CASNPTGRMAKNIQYF. CDR3 sequence (DNA): TGTGCCAGCAACCCTACAGGGAGGATGGCCAAAAACATTCAGTACTTC. The chain links TRBV28 to TRBJ2-4; D might be TRBD1 or TRBD2, each matching 6 bases. Trimming shortened V by 7 bases and J by 1 base, and 17 bases separated the two germline ends. Germline values: CDR1 MDHEN, CDR2 SYDVKM. This CDR3 is built from 16 residues.

This clone has only a few counts. The chain carries TRBV6-5 and TRBJ2-3; TRBD1 agrees at 8 bases. Germline values: CDR1 MNHEY, CDR2 SVGAGI. With V trimmed by 2 bases and J by 1 base, 5 bases remained unmatched. The CDR3 runs to 16 residues. This CDR3 is CASSYRTGYGTDTQYF. CDR3 coding DNA: TGTGCCAGCAGTTACAGGACAGGGTATGGCACAGATACGCAGTATTTT.

The gene calls are TRBV12-3 or TRBV12-4 and TRBJ1-2; the D is unclear. V lost 7 bases and J 8 bases, leaving 17 bases between the germline ends. This CDR3 is 13 amino acids long. CDR3 bases: TGTGCCAGCAATGTTTTTGGGCCTAACGGCTACACCTTC. Protein product: CASNVFGPNGYTF.

On this clone itself: Distinct nucleotide sequences in the sample also encode this CDR3. The genes are TRBV2 and TRBJ1-2, with 9 bases matching TRBD1. The CDR3 runs to 15 residues. V dropped 4 bases and J dropped 8; count of bases not matched to a gene: 11. From germline, CDR1 is SNHLY and CDR2 FYNNEI. The CDR3 here is CASSALDRGGGGYTF. The CDR3 DNA reads as TGTGCCAGCAGTGCCCTGGACAGGGGTGGGGGGGGCTACACCTTC.

The sample holds a few counts of this clone. The sample carries other DNA sequences with the same CDR3. The V call is TRBV6-5, the J call TRBJ2-3, with TRBD1 as a possible D gene (5 bases). This CDR3 has 13 residues. Per germline, CDR1 MNHEY and CDR2 SVGAGI. V was trimmed by 3 bases and J by 4 bases, leaving 8 bases between them. DNA for the CDR3: TGTGCCAGCAGTTATAGGGGTGCAGATACGCAGTATTTT. It is translated as CASSYRGADTQYF.

This clone has a single count. V usage is TRBV6-2 or TRBV6-3 and J usage is TRBJ2-7, with TRBD1 matching 9 bases. V lost 2 bases, J lost 12 bases, and 17 bases stayed unmatched. Germline CDR1 reads MNHEY; CDR2 reads SVGEGT. The CDR3 consists of 16 residues. The CDR3, as DNA: TGTGCCAGCAGTTACGAAGGGAGGACAGGGGCCTTACTTCGGTACTTC. Translating gives CASSYEGRTGALLRYF.

This clone came up a few times. The gene calls are TRBV5-4 and TRBJ1-1; D is undetermined. The V and J ends lost 1 base and 3 bases respectively, with 7 bases between them. Germline values: CDR1 SGHNT, CDR2 YYREEE (reference sequence). The CDR3 sequence is 13 residues long. CDR3 DNA: TGTGCCAGCAGCTTGAGGGTGGACACTGAAGCTTTCTTT. Translation gives CASSLRVDTEAFF.

The chain joins TRBV14 to TRBJ1-6; the D gene is possibly TRBD1 (5 bases). Germline V lookup: CDR1 SGHDN, CDR2 FVKESK. The CDR3 sequence is 15 residues long. V lost 4 bases and J 7 bases, leaving 14 bases between the germline ends. DNA for the CDR3: TGTGCCAGCAGCCGATACAGGAGGTTGAATTCACCCCTCCACTTT. Translated, it gives CASSRYRRLNSPLHF. Full variable domain (remainder filled in from reference TRBV14 and TRBJ1-6): EAGVTQFPSHSVIEKGQTVTLRCDPISGHDNLYWYRRVMGKEIKFLLHFVKESKQDESGMPNNRFLAERTGGTYSTLKVQPAELEDSGVYFCASSRYRRLNSPLHFGNGTRLTVT.